This TCR beta chain came from a study of blood T cell repertoires in COVID-19. Here immunoSEQ multiplex PCR was the method, and the copy in TCRdb shows in-frame clones only, minus some. The repertoire has around 180,000 clones, over 65% of them found once; the top ten carry about 20%. Seattle enrolled patients during active infection and tracked them longitudinally. The CDR3 has 14 residues. V lost 1 base to trimming and J lost 7 bases; unmatched junction nucleotides: 0. The germline gives CDR1 LNHNV, CDR2 YYDKDF (reference sequence). What was sequenced was peripheral blood. The rearrangement links TRBV15 to TRBJ1-6; 8 bases line up with TRBD1. The TCR sequence derives from a person aged 70 to 85 with COVID-19, enrolled during active disease. The DNA of the CDR3 is TGTGCCACCAGCAGAGGGGACAGGAATTCACCCCTCCACTTT. It translates to CATSRGDRNSPLHF.